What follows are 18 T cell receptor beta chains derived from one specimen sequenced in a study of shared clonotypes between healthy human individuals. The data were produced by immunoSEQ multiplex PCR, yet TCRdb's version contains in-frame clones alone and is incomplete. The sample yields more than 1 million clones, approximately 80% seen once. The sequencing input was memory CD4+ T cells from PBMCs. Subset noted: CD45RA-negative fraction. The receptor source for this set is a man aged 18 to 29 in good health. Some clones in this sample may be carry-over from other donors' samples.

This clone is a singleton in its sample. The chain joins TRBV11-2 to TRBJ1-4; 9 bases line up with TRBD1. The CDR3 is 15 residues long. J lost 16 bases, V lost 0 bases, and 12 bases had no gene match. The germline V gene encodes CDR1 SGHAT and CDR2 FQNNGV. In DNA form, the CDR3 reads TGTGCCAGCAGCTTAGACATCCCCCCTGGACAGGGGAGGTTTTTT. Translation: CASSLDIPPGQGRFF.

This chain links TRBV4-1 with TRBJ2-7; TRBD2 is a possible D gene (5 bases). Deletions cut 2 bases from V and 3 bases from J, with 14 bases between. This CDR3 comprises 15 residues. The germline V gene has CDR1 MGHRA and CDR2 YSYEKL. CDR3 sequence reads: CASSQLYGVGYEQYF. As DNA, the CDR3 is TGCGCCAGCAGCCAACTCTACGGGGTGGGCTACGAGCAGTACTTC.

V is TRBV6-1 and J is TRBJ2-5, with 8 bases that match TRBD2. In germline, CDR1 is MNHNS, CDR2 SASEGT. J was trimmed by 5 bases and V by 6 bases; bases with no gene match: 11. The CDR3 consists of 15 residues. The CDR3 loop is CASRRGAGVGETQYF. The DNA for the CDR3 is TGTGCCAGCAGGCGGGGGGCGGGAGTTGGTGAGACCCAGTACTTC.

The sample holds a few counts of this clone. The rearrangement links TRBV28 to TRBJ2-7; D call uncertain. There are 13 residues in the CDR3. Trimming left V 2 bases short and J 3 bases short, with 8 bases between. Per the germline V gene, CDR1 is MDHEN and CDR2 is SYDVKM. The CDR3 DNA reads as TGTGCCAGCAGTTTAGGTGGTTTCTACGAGCAGTACTTC. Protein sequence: CASSLGGFYEQYF.

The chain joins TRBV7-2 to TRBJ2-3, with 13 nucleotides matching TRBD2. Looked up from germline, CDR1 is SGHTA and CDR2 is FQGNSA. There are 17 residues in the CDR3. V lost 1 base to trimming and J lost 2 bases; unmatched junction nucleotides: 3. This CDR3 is CASSLVGTSGVTDTQYF. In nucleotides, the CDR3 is TGTGCCAGCAGCTTAGTTGGGACTAGCGGGGTCACAGATACGCAGTATTTT. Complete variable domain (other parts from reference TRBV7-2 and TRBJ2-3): GAGVSQSPSNKVTEKGKDVELRCDPISGHTALYWYRQSLGQGLEFLIYFQGNSAPDKSGLPSDRFSAERTGGSVSTLTIQRTQQEDSAVYLCASSLVGTSGVTDTQYFGPGTRLTVL.

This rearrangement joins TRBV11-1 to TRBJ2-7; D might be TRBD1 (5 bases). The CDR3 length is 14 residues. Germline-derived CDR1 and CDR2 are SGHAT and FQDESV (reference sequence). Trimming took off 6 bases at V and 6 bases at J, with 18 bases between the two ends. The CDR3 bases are TGTGCCAGCAGGGACCGGCAGGGTGGTCCCGAGCAGTACTTC. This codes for CASRDRQGGPEQYF.

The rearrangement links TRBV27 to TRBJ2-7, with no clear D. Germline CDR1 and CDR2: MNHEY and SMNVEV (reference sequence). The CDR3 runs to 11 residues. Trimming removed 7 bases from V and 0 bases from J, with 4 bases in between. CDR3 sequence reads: CASTDSYEQYF. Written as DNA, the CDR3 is TGTGCCAGCACCGACTCCTACGAGCAGTACTTC.

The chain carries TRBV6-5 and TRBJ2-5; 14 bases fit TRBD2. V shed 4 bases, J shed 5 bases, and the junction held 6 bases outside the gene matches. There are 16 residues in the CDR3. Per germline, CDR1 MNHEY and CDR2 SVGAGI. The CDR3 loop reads CASSWTSGRSGETQYF. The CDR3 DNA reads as TGTGCCAGCAGTTGGACTAGCGGGAGGTCGGGGGAGACCCAGTACTTC.

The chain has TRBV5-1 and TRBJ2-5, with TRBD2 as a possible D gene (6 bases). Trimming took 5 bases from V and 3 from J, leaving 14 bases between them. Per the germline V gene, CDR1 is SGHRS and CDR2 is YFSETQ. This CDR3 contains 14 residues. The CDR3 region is CASRGNPGEETQYF. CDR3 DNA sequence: TGCGCCAGCAGAGGAAATCCGGGAGAAGAGACCCAGTACTTC.

CDR3 DNA: TGTGCCACCAGCAGCGGGACTAGGAGGTTGAGGGAGCAGTACTTC. It codes for CATSSGTRRLREQYF. J is TRBJ2-7 and V is TRBV15; TRBD2 agrees at 8 bases. This CDR3 is built from 15 residues. With 3 bases clipped from V and 7 bases from J, the junction kept 11 bases outside the gene matches. The germline V gene encodes CDR1 LNHNV and CDR2 YYDKDF (reference sequence).

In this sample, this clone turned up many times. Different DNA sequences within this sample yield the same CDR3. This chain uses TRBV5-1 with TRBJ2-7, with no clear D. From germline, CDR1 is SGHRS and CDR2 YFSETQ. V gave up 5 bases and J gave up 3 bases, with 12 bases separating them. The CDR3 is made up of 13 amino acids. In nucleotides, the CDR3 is TGCGCCAGCAGTCAACCCCCGGGCTACGAGCAGTACTTC. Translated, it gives CASSQPPGYEQYF.

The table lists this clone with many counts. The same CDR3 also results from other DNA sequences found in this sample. CDR3 DNA: TGTGCCAGTAGACAAAACTATGGCTACACCTTC. Protein sequence: CASRQNYGYTF. The chain employs TRBV19 and TRBJ1-2; D not certain. The CDR3 has 11 residues. Per the germline V gene, CDR1 is LNHDA and CDR2 is SQIVND (reference sequence). V lost 6 bases and J 2 bases, leaving 4 bases between the germline ends.

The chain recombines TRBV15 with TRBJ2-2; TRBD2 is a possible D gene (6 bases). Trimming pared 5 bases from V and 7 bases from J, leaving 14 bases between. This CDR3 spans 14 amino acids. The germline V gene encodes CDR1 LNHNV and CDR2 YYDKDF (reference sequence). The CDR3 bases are TGTGCCACCAGCTGGTCCGGGAGAAACGGGGAGCTGTTTTTT. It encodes CATSWSGRNGELFF.

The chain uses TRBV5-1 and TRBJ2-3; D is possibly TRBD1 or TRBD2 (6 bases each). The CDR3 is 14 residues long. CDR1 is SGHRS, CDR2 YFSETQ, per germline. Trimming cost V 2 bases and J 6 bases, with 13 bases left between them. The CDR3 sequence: CASSFEGEADTQYF. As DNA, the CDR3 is TGCGCCAGCAGCTTCGAGGGGGAGGCGGATACGCAGTATTTT.

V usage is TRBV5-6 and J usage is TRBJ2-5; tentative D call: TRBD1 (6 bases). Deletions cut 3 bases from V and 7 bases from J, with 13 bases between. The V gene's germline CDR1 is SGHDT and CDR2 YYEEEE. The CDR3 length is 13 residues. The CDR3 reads CASSSGHPGTQYF. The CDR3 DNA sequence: TGTGCCAGCAGCTCGGGACATCCAGGGACCCAGTACTTC.

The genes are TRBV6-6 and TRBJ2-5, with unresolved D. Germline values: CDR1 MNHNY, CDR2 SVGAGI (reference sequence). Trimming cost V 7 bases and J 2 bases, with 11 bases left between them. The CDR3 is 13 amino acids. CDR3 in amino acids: CASIRTRQETQYF. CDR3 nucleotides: TGTGCCAGCATCAGAACCCGTCAAGAGACCCAGTACTTC.

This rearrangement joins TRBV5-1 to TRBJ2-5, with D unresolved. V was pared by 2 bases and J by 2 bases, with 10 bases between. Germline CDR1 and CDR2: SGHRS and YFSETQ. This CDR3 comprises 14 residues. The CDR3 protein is CASSFSDGQETQYF. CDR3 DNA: TGCGCCAGCAGCTTTTCGGACGGGCAAGAGACCCAGTACTTC.

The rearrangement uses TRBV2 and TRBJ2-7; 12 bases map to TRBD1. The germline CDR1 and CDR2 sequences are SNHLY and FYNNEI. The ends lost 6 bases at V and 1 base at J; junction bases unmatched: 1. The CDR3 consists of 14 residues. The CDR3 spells CASRGQGASYEQYF. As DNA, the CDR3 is TGTGCCAGCAGGGGACAGGGGGCTTCCTACGAGCAGTACTTC.